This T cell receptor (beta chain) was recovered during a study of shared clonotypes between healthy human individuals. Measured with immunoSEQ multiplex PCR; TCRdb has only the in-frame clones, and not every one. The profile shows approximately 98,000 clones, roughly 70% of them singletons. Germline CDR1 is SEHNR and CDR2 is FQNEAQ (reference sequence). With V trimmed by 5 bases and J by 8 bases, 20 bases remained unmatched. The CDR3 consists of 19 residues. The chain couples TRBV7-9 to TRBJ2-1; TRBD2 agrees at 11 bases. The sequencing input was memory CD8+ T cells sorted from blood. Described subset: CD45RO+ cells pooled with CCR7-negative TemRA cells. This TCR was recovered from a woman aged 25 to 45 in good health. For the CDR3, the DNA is TGTGCCAGCAGCCTCCGGACCCCACTAGCGGGAGTCCTTTACCATGAGCAGTTCTTC. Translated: CASSLRTPLAGVLYHEQFF.